What follows are 8 T cell receptor beta chains derived from one specimen sequenced in a study of shared clonotypes between healthy human individuals. Using immunoSEQ multiplex PCR, the repertoire was profiled, and TCRdb retains in-frame clones only, with some absent. The data hold under 2.5 million clones, with under 95% observed a single time. Sequenced material: naive CD4+ T cells from PBMCs. The subset here: CD45RA+ positively selected. The source of these receptors is a man in his late teens or twenties in good health. Some clones in this sample may be carry-over from other donors' samples.

The rearrangement uses TRBV5-1 and TRBJ1-2; D may be TRBD1 (5 bases). V was shortened by 1 base and J by 8 bases, with 9 bases between the two germline ends. The CDR3 totals 12 residues. Germline-derived CDR1 and CDR2 are SGHRS and YFSETQ. The DNA for the CDR3 is TGCGCCAGCAGCTTGACAGGCCCGGGCTACACCTTC. It encodes CASSLTGPGYTF.

As regards this clone: Other DNA sequences in the same sample also yield this CDR3. The chain recombines TRBV4-3 with TRBJ1-4; D call uncertain. The germline V gene has CDR1 LGHNA and CDR2 YSLEER. The CDR3 has 15 residues. Trimming removed 1 base from V and 4 bases from J, with 10 bases in between. CDR3 sequence (DNA): TGCGCCAGCAGCCAAGGGCAGTTATATAATGAAAAACTGTTTTTT. This gives the protein CASSQGQLYNEKLFF.

This clone was picked up one time. CDR3 residues: CASRPIAGHGEAFF. DNA for the CDR3: TGTGCCAGCAGGCCTATAGCGGGACACGGTGAAGCTTTCTTT. This rearrangement joins TRBV28 to TRBJ1-1, with D possibly being TRBD1 (6 bases). V was pared by 6 bases and J by 7 bases, with 18 bases between. This CDR3 spans 14 amino acids. Per germline, CDR1 MDHEN and CDR2 SYDVKM.

In DNA form, the CDR3 reads TGCAGCACCTCACGGGGGACAGGGGTAACAGATACGCAGTATTTT. Its protein product is CSTSRGTGVTDTQYF. The chain links TRBV29-1 to TRBJ2-3; 10 nucleotides match TRBD1. This CDR3 is built from 15 residues. V trimming: 8 bases; J trimming: 3 bases; junction bases outside the gene matches: 11. Germline CDR1 reads SQVTM; CDR2 reads ANQGSEA.

The rearrangement links TRBV5-1 to TRBJ2-5, with unresolved D. Germline CDR1 and CDR2: SGHRS and YFSETQ. V lost 4 bases and J 3 bases, leaving 10 bases between the germline ends. This CDR3 has 13 residues. The chain's CDR3 is CASSVENEETQYF. The CDR3 DNA sequence: TGCGCCAGCAGCGTAGAGAATGAAGAGACCCAGTACTTC.

J is TRBJ1-4 and V is TRBV25-1; D may be TRBD1 (5 bases). The CDR3 runs 14 residues. Between the trimmed V and J ends, which lost 3 bases and 7 bases, there was a span of 12 bases. Germline CDR1 and CDR2: MGHDK and SYGVNS. The CDR3 coding sequence is TGTGCCAGCAGTGATGCGGGGGACGGTGAAAAACTGTTTTTT. Translated: CASSDAGDGEKLFF. Supplemented by reference TRBV25-1 and TRBJ1-4, the full variable domain reads EADIYQTPRYLVIGTGKKITLECSQTMGHDKMYWYQQDPGMELHLIHYSYGVNSTEKGDLSSESTVSRIRTEHFPLTLESARPSHTSQYLCASSDAGDGEKLFFGSGTQLSVL.

The V gene is TRBV5-1, the J gene TRBJ2-1; D perhaps matches TRBD1 (6 bases). Germline V lookup: CDR1 SGHRS, CDR2 YFSETQ. The CDR3 loop spans 16 amino acids. The germline V and J ends were trimmed by 4 bases and 0 bases, with 14 bases remaining between them. The CDR3 protein is CASSPPGQSSYNEQFF. The CDR3 DNA is TGCGCCAGCAGCCCCCCCGGACAGAGCTCCTACAATGAGCAGTTCTTC.

This clone was seen a handful of times. The chain couples TRBV27 to TRBJ2-7; 8 nucleotides agree with TRBD2. The junction had 12 bases not matched to a gene; V was cut back by 8 bases and J by 3 bases. The CDR3 has 15 residues. CDR1 MNHEY and CDR2 SMNVEV come from the germline V gene (reference sequence). The CDR3 DNA reads as TGTGCCAGCCGGAAACCGGGACTAGAGTTCTACGAGCAGTACTTC. Its protein product is CASRKPGLEFYEQYF.